What follows is one T cell receptor (beta chain) and its context. The antigen remains undetermined. The data originate from a study of beta chain features in type 1 diabetes. General study findings and limits: Within the patient group, naive, central memory and Treg TCRB repertoires appeared more similar to each other than within healthy donors. Possibly, sequencing cDNA over-represented cells that had high TCR expression levels.

Every donor had blood drawn once into heparin, 100 to 150 mL on average. Via CD45RO/CCR7/CD25/CD127/CD95/CD27, cells of the CD4+ naive, central memory, regulatory and stem cell-like memory subsets were sorted. The isolated RNA, all of it, was reverse transcribed, so expressed TCRB transcripts were what got sequenced. Generated by immunoSEQ multiplex PCR, the TCRdb table keeps only in-frame clones and is missing some. The profile shows 25,000 or so clones, approximately 74% of them singletons. The sequenced material came from Tregs from blood. This clonotype was sampled from a middle-aged woman in good health.

DNA of the CDR3: TGTGCCAGTAGTATGAGGGGGCTGGGCAATCAGCCCCAGCATTTT. It specifies CASSMRGLGNQPQHF. This chain uses TRBV19 with TRBJ1-5; TRBD1 aligns across 7 bases. This CDR3 has 15 amino acids. Trimming took 3 bases from V and 2 from J; bases not matched to a gene: 4. CDR1 LNHDA and CDR2 SQIVND come from the germline V gene (reference sequence).